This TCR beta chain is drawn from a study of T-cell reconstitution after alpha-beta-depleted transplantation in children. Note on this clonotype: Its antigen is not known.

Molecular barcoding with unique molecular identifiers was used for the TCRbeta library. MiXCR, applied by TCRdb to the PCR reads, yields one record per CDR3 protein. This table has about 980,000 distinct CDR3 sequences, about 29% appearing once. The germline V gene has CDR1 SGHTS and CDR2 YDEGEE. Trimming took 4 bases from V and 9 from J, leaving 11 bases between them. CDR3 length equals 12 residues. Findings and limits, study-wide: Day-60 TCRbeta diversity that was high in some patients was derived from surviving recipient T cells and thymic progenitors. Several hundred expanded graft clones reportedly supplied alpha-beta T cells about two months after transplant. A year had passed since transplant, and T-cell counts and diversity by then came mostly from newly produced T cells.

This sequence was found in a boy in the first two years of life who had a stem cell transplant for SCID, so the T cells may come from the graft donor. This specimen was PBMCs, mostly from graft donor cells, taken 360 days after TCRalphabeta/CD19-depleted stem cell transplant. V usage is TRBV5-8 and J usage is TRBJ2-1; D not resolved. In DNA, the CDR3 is TGTGCCAGCAGCCGACATACGGGTGAGCAGTTCTTC. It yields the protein CASSRHTGEQFF.